Reported below is one T cell receptor (beta chain). Across about two dozen US areas, participants ranged in age from roughly 18 to 89 years. This specimen belongs to a study of blood T cell repertoires in COVID-19. In the study overall: Acute-phase and convalescent COVID-19 samples originated in the United States, Italy and Spain. The cDNA or gDNA used as material had been derived from T cells, B-cell-depleted T cells, or PBMCs.

Per the study methods: For nucleated cells, counts were estimated from reference gene primer amplification. The repertoire was sequenced with immunoSEQ multiplex PCR; TCRdb's copy has only in-frame clones and lacks some. V, J and clone size are taken as reported in that table, and D and trimming were inferred from the DNA itself. The profile shows fewer than 200,000 clones, about 79% of them singletons. This CDR3 spans 14 amino acids. Per the germline V gene, CDR1 is SGHRS and CDR2 is YFSETQ. Trimming removed 6 bases from V and 3 bases from J, with 12 bases in between. This TCR came from a man between 45 and 60 years old who had recovered from COVID-19. The V call is TRBV5-1, the J call TRBJ2-2, with D possibly TRBD2 on 6 matching bases. Sequencing input: PBMCs or T cells enriched from blood (not recorded which). The chain's CDR3 is CASTPGVDTGELFF. DNA of the CDR3: TGCGCCAGCACCCCGGGGGTGGACACCGGGGAGCTGTTTTTT.